The rows below give T cell receptor beta chains drawn from one sample of a study of blood T cells in healthy people across ages. TCRdb ran MiXCR on the 5' RACE reads and lists one entry per CDR3 protein. Of 750,000 to 1,000,000 distinct CDR3 sequences detected, 25% to 35% appear once; the ten largest clones hold roughly a tenth. These data are also associated with another study on T cells of mothers and their children.

The sample taken for sequencing was blood. These receptors originate from a middle-aged woman in good health. Each CDR3 is given with its conserved first and last residue. D genes are given only for firm matches. The size entry is marked missing in some rows and otherwise reads once, few, many or a size class.

j_call | v_call | clone_size | d_call | cdr3_aa | cdr3_nt
TRBJ2-5 | TRBV4-1 | few | NA | CASSPPAAPASGTQYF | TGCGCCAGCAGCCCCCCGGCGGCACCTGCTTCGGGGACCCAGTACTTC
TRBJ1-1 | TRBV5-5 | NA | NA | CASSLAWGISRNTEAFF | TGTGCCAGCAGCTTGGCTTGGGGGATTTCCAGGAACACTGAAGCTTTCTTT
TRBJ2-7 | TRBV27 | many | TRBD1 | CASSLRTGANYEQYF | TGTGCCAGCAGTCTTAGGACAGGGGCAAACTACGAGCAGTACTTC
TRBJ2-7 | TRBV20-1 | NA | NA | CSASRIGRGNSYEQYF | TGCAGTGCTAGCCGAATCGGGCGGGGTAACTCCTACGAGCAGTACTTC
TRBJ2-7 | TRBV6-1 | NA | TRBD1 | CAINARTGAEQYF | TGTGCCATCAACGCTCGGACAGGGGCCGAGCAGTACTTC
TRBJ1-2 | TRBV10-3 | many | NA | CAISGDRANYGYTF | TGTGCCATCAGTGGTGACAGAGCTAACTATGGCTACACCTTC
TRBJ2-1 | TRBV9 | NA | NA | CASSVGDTYNEQFF | TGTGCCAGCAGTGTGGGGGATACCTACAATGAGCAGTTCTTC
TRBJ1-2 | TRBV18 | few | TRBD1 | CASSPTGQGLYGYTF | TGTGCCAGCTCACCAACGGGACAGGGCCTCTATGGCTACACCTTC
TRBJ2-7 | TRBV20-1 | NA | NA | CSATGRTPDEQYF | TGCAGTGCTACCGGTCGGACACCTGACGAGCAGTACTTC
TRBJ2-5 | TRBV14 | NA | TRBD2 | CASSRQPGGEQYF | TGTGCCAGCAGCCGTCAGCCGGGGGGGGAGCAGTACTTC
TRBJ2-7 | TRBV7-9 | many | NA | CASSLGPRYEQYF | TGTGCCAGCAGCTTAGGACCCCGCTACGAGCAGTACTTC
TRBJ1-5 | TRBV9 | NA | TRBD1 | CASSVDLHRGGNQPQHF | TGTGCCAGCAGCGTAGACCTTCACAGGGGCGGAAATCAGCCCCAGCATTTT
TRBJ1-2 | TRBV20-1 | few | NA | CSATDGDYGYTF | TGCAGTGCTACGGACGGAGACTATGGCTACACCTTC
TRBJ2-5 | TRBV20-1 | NA | NA | CSASEGVVQETQYF | TGCAGTGCTAGTGAAGGGGTAGTACAAGAGACCCAGTACTTC
TRBJ2-5 | TRBV20-1 | NA | NA | CSARPQGYQETQYF | TGCAGTGCTAGACCCCAGGGTTACCAAGAGACCCAGTACTTC
TRBJ1-1 | TRBV7-2 | NA | TRBD1 | CASSTRQGTEAFF | TGTGCCAGCAGCACACGACAGGGGACTGAAGCTTTCTTT
TRBJ2-3 | TRBV12-3/TRBV12-4 | NA | NA | CASSWGISDTQYF | TGTGCCAGCAGTTGGGGGATTTCAGATACGCAGTATTTT
TRBJ1-1 | TRBV20-1 | few | TRBD1 | CSAPSGTAAFF | TGCAGTGCTCCATCCGGGACAGCGGCTTTCTTT
TRBJ1-5 | TRBV20-1 | NA | NA | CSARDRQVGNQPQHF | TGCAGTGCTAGAGATAGACAGGTGGGCAATCAGCCCCAGCATTTT
TRBJ2-7 | TRBV5-1 | many | TRBD2 | CASRSGDFFYEQYF | TGCGCCAGCAGGAGCGGGGACTTTTTCTACGAGCAGTACTTC
TRBJ2-1 | TRBV7-9 | many | NA | CASSLRVNNEQFF | TGTGCCAGCAGCTTAAGAGTAAACAATGAGCAGTTCTTC
TRBJ2-1 | TRBV12-3/TRBV12-4 | many | NA | CASSFARGWDEQFF | TGTGCCAGCAGTTTCGCGAGGGGCTGGGATGAGCAGTTCTTC
TRBJ1-4 | TRBV12-3/TRBV12-4 | NA | NA | CASSTNREEKLFF | TGTGCCAGCAGTACTAACCGGGAGGAAAAACTGTTTTTT
TRBJ1-6 | TRBV7-2 | many | NA | CASSQNPQGSGYNSPLHF | TGTGCCAGCAGCCAGAACCCACAGGGCTCGGGATATAATTCACCCCTCCACTTT
TRBJ2-7 | TRBV25-1 | NA | NA | CASSEYGPDEQYF | TGTGCCAGCAGTGAATACGGTCCCGACGAGCAGTACTTC
TRBJ2-7 | TRBV20-1 | many | NA | CSASVVANTYEQYF | TGCAGTGCTAGTGTCGTCGCAAATACCTACGAGCAGTACTTC
TRBJ1-2 | TRBV29-1 | NA | NA | CSVGVNKGYTF | TGCAGCGTTGGGGTGAATAAGGGCTACACCTTC
TRBJ1-4 | TRBV12-3/TRBV12-4 | few | TRBD1 | CASSTTGAGNEKLFF | TGTGCCAGCTCGACGACAGGGGCAGGGAATGAAAAACTGTTTTTT
TRBJ2-7 | TRBV14 | NA | NA | CASSQESPYEQYF | TGTGCCAGCAGCCAAGAATCTCCCTACGAGCAGTACTTC
TRBJ2-7 | TRBV12-3/TRBV12-4 | NA | NA | CASSPQGTNYEQYF | TGTGCCAGCAGTCCGCAGGGTACGAACTACGAGCAGTACTTC
TRBJ2-1 | TRBV7-2 | NA | NA | CASSLPPSLQFF | TGTGCCAGCAGCTTACCTCCCTCGTTACAGTTCTTC
TRBJ2-4 | TRBV20-1 | many | NA | CSATYPDGTGQPQYF | TGCAGTGCGACATACCCCGACGGGACGGGCCAACCTCAGTACTTC
TRBJ2-3 | TRBV13 | NA | NA | CASSSADRADTDTQYF | TGTGCCAGCAGCTCCGCTGATCGAGCTGACACAGATACGCAGTATTTT
TRBJ2-1 | TRBV11-2 | few | NA | CASSKTSYNEQFF | TGTGCCAGCAGCAAGACCTCCTACAATGAGCAGTTCTTC
TRBJ1-5 | TRBV27 | few | NA | CASSFRSRQPQHF | TGTGCCAGCAGTTTTAGATCTCGGCAGCCCCAGCATTTT
TRBJ1-1 | TRBV19 | NA | NA | CASSPGGASTEAFF | TGTGCCAGTAGTCCGGGGGGGGCCAGCACTGAAGCTTTCTTT
TRBJ1-1 | TRBV29-1 | many | NA | CSARRELGTEAFF | TGCAGCGCTAGACGGGAGTTGGGCACTGAAGCTTTCTTT
TRBJ2-1 | TRBV5-1 | many | TRBD2 | CASSLFVAGGPIEQFF | TGCGCCAGCAGCTTATTTGTGGCGGGGGGGCCGATTGAGCAGTTCTTC
TRBJ1-2 | TRBV3-1 | few | TRBD1 | CASSQGGQGNGCGYTF | TGTGCCAGCAGCCAAGGGGGACAGGGGAACGGCTGTGGCTACACCTTC
TRBJ2-7 | TRBV7-2 | few | TRBD1 | CASSPLFGGQGAVEQYF | TGTGCCAGCAGCCCCTTGTTTGGAGGACAGGGGGCGGTCGAGCAGTACTTC
TRBJ2-1 | TRBV27 | NA | NA | CASSLLPRTGNEQFF | TGTGCCAGCAGTTTATTGCCCCGGACGGGGAATGAGCAGTTCTTC
TRBJ2-5 | TRBV30 | few | TRBD2 | CAWGGTTQGTQYF | TGTGCCTGGGGCGGGACTACCCAAGGGACCCAGTACTTC
TRBJ2-1 | TRBV27 | many | TRBD2 | CASRTSGGAGNEQFF | TGTGCCAGCAGGACTAGCGGGGGGGCGGGGAATGAGCAGTTCTTC
TRBJ2-1 | TRBV20-1 | NA | TRBD1 | CSAAETGGVEQFF | TGCAGTGCTGCAGAGACAGGGGGTGTTGAGCAGTTCTTC
TRBJ2-7 | TRBV7-2 | once | NA | CTSSLERSTGEQYF | TGTACCAGCAGCTTAGAACGCTCGACTGGCGAGCAGTACTTC
TRBJ2-3 | TRBV28 | many | TRBD2 | CASSLSDSGGGTQYF | TGTGCCAGCAGTCTTTCGGACAGCGGGGGCGGAACGCAGTATTTT
TRBJ2-7 | TRBV5-6 | NA | NA | CASSSSSHRLLSYEQYF | TGTGCCAGCAGCTCCTCCTCCCACAGGCTTCTCAGCTACGAGCAGTACTTC
TRBJ1-2 | TRBV7-2 | NA | TRBD1 | CASSLNWGQAYGYTF | TGTGCCAGCAGCTTAAATTGGGGACAGGCCTATGGCTACACCTTC
TRBJ2-3 | TRBV28 | few | TRBD1 | CASSLLWDRGHHGTDTQYF | TGTGCCAGCAGTTTACTCTGGGACAGGGGCCACCACGGCACAGATACGCAGTATTTT
TRBJ1-2 | TRBV20-1 | many | TRBD1 | CSARDRDRGSWGYTF | TGCAGTGCTAGGGACCGGGACAGGGGTTCGTGGGGCTACACCTTC
TRBJ2-5 | TRBV6-1 | few | NA | CASSDGTDVRETQYF | TGTGCCAGCAGTGACGGAACAGACGTTAGGGAGACCCAGTACTTC
TRBJ1-5 | TRBV18 | NA | TRBD1 | CASPRGLPGQHNQPQHF | TGTGCCAGCCCCAGAGGGTTACCGGGACAGCATAATCAGCCCCAGCATTTT
TRBJ2-7 | TRBV6-6 | NA | NA | CASATSAYEQYF | TGTGCCAGCGCCACGTCGGCCTACGAGCAGTACTTC